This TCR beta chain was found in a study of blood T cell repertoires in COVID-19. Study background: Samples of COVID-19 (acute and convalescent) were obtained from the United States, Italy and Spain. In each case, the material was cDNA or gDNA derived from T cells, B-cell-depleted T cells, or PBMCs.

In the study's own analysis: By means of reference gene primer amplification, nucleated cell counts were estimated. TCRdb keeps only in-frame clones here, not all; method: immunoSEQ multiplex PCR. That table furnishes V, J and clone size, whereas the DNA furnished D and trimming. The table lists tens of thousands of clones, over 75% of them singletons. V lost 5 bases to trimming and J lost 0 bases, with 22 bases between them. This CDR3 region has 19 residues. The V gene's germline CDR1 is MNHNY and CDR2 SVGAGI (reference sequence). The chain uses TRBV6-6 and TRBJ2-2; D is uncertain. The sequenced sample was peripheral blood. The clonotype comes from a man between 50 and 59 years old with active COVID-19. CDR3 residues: CASSPRVSPLLTNTGELFF. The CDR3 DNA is TGTGCCAGCAGTCCCCGGGTGTCCCCTTTACTTACGAACACCGGGGAGCTGTTTTTT.